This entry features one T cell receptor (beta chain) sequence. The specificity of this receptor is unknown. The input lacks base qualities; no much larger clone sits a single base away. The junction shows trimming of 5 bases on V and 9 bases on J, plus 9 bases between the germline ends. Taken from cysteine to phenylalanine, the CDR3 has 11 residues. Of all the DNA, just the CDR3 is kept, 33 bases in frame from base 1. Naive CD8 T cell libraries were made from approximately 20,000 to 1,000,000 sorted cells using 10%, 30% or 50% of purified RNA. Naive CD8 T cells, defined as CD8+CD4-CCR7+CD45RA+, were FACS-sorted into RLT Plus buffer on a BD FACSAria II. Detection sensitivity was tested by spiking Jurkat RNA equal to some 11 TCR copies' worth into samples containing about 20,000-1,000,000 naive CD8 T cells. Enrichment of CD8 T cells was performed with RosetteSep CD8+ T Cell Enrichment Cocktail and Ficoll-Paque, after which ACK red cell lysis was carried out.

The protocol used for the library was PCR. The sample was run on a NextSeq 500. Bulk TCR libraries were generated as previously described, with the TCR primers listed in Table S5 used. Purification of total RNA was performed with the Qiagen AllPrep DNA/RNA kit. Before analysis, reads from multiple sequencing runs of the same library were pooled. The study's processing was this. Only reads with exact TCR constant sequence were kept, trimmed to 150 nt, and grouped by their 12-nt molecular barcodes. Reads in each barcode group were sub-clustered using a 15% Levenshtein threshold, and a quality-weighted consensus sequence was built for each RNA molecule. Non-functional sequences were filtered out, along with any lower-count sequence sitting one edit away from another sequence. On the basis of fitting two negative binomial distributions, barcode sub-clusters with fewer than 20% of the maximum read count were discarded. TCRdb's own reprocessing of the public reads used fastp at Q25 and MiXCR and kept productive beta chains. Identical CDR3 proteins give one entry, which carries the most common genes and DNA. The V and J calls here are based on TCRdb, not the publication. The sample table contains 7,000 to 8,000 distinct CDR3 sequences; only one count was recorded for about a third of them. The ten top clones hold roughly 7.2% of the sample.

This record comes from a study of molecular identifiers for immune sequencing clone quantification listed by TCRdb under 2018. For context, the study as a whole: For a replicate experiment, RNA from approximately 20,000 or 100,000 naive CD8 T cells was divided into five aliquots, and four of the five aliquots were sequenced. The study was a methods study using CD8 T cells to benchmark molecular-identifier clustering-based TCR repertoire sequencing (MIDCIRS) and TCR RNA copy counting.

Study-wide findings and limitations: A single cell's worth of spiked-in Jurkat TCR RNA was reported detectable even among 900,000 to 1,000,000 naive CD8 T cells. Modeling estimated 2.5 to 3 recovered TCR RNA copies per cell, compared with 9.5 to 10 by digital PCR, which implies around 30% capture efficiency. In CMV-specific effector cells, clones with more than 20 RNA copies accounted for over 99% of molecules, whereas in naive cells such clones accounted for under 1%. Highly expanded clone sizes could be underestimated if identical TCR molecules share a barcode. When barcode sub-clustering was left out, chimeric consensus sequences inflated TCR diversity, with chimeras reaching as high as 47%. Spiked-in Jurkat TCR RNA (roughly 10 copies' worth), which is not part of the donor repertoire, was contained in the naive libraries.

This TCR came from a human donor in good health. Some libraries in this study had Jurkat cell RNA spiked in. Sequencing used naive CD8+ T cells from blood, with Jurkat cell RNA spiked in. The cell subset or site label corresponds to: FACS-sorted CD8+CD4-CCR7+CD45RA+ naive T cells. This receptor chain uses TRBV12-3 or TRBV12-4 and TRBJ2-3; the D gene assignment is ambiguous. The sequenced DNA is TGTGCCAGCAGTGCAGGAGAAACGCAGTATTTT. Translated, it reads CASSAGETQYF.